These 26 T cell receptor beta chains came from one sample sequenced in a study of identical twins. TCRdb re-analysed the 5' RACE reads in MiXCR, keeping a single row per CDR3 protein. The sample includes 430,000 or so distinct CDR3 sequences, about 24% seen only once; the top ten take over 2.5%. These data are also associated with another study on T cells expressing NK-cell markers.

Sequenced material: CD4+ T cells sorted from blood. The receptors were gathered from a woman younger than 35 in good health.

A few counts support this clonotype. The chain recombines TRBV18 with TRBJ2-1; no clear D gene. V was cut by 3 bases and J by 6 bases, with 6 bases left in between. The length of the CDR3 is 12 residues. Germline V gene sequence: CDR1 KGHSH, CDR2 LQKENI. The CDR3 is CASSPPLNEQFF. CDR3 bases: TGTGCCAGCTCACCGCCCCTCAATGAGCAGTTCTTC.

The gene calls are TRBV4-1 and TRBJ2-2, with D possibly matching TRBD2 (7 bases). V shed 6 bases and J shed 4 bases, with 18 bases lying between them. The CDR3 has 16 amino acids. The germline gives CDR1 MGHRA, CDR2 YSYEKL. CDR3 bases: TGCGCCAGCAGAAGTCCTGGGAGGGGGAGCACCGGGGAGCTGTTTTTT. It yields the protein CASRSPGRGSTGELFF.

CDR3 nucleotide sequence: TGTGCCACCAGCAGAGATCATGGGAACAAGGGCTACACCTTC. It yields the protein CATSRDHGNKGYTF. V is TRBV15 and J is TRBJ1-2; unclear D gene. The length of the CDR3 is 14 residues. The germline V gene encodes CDR1 LNHNV and CDR2 YYDKDF (reference sequence). Deletions cut 0 bases from V and 8 bases from J, with 13 bases between.

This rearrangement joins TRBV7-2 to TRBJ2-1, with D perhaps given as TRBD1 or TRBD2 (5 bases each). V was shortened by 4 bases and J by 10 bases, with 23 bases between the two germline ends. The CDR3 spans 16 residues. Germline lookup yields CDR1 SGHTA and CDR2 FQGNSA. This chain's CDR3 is CASSSFAGTFGQEQFF. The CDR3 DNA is TGTGCCAGCAGCTCCTTCGCCGGGACCTTCGGGCAGGAGCAGTTCTTC.

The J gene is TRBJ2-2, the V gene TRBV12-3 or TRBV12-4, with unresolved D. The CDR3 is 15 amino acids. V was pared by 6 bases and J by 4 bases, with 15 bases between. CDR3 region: CASSLQGLPTGELFF. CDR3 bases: TGTGCCAGCAGCCTACAAGGCCTCCCCACCGGGGAGCTGTTTTTT.

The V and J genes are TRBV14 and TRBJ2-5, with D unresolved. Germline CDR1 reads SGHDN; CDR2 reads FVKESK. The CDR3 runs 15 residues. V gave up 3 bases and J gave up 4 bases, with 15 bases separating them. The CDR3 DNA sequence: TGTGCCAGCAGCCACGCCCATGAGTGGCCAGAGACCCAGTACTTC. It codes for CASSHAHEWPETQYF. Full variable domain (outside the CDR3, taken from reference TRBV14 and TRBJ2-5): EAGVTQFPSHSVIEKGQTVTLRCDPISGHDNLYWYRRVMGKEIKFLLHFVKESKQDESGMPNNRFLAERTGGTYSTLKVQPAELEDSGVYFCASSHAHEWPETQYFGPGTRLLVL.

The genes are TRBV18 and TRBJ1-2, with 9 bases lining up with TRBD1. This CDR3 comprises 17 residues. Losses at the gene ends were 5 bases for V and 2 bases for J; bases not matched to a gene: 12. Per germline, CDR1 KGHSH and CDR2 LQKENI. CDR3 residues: CASSIRLRDRENYGYTF. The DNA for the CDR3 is TGTGCCAGCTCAATTCGGCTTAGGGACAGGGAGAACTATGGCTACACCTTC.

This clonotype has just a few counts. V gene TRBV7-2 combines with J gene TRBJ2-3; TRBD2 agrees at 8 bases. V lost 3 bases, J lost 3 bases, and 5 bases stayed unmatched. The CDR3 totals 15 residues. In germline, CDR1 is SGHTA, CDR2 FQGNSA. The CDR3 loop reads CASSLPGGPTDTQYF. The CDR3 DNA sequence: TGTGCCAGCAGCTTGCCGGGGGGGCCAACAGATACGCAGTATTTT.

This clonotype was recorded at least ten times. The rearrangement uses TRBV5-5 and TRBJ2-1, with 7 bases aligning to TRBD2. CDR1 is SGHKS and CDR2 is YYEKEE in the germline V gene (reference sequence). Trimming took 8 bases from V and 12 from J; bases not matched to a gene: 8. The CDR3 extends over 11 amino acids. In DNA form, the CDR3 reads TGTGCCAGTGGGCAGCGGGAACGGCAGTTCTTC. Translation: CASGQRERQFF.

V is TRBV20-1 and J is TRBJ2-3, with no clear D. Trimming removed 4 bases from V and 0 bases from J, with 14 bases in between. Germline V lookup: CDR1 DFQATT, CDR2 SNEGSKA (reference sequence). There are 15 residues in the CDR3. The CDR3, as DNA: TGCAGTGCTACCAGGAACTCGTATAGCACAGATACGCAGTATTTT. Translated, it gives CSATRNSYSTDTQYF.

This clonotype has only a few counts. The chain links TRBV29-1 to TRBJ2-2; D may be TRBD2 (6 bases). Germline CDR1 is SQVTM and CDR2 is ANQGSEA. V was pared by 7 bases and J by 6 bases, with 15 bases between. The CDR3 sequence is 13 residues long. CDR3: CSAQTSVPGELFF. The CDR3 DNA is TGCAGCGCCCAGACTAGTGTACCCGGGGAGCTGTTTTTT.

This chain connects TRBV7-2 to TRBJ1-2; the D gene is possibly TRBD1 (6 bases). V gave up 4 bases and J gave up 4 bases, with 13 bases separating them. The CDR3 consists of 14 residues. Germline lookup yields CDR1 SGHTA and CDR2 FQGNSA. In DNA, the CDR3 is TGTGCCAGCAGCTCACAACAGGGCCTCTATGGCTACACCTTC. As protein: CASSSQQGLYGYTF.

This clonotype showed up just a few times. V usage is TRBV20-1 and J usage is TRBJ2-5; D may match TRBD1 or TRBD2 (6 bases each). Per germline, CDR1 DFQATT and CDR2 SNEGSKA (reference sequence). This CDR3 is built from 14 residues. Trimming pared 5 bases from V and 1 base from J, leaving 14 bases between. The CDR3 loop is CSAGGRRSQETQYF. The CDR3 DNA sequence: TGCAGTGCTGGGGGGCGGCGGAGCCAAGAGACCCAGTACTTC.

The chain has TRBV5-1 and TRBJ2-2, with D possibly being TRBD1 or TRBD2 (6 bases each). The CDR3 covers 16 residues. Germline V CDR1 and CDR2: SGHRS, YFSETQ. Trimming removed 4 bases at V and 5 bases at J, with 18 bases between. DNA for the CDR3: TGCGCCAGCAGCGCGGCGGGACAAGGGGTAACCGGGGAGCTGTTTTTT. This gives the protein CASSAAGQGVTGELFF.

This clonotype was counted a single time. The CDR3 sequence: CASSDRGVNEAFF. The CDR3 bases are TGTGCCAGCAGTGACCGGGGGGTAAATGAAGCTTTCTTT. The chain couples TRBV6-4 to TRBJ1-1; possible D gene TRBD1, 5 bases. Trimming stripped 2 bases from V and 7 bases from J, with 11 bases between. From germline, CDR1 is MRHNA and CDR2 SNTAGT. The CDR3 is 13 amino acids.

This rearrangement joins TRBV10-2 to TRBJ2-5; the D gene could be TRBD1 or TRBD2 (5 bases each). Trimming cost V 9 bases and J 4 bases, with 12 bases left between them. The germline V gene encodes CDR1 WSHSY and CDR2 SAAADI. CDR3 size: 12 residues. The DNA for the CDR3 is TGCGCCAGTTGGGACCTCTCAGAGACCCAGTACTTC. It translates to CASWDLSETQYF.

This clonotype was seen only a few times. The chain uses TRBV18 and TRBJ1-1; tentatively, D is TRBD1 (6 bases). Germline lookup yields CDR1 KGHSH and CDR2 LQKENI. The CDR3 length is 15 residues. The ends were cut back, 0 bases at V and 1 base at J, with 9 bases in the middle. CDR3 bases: TGTGCCAGCTCACCACCGGGGGGCGCGAACACTGAAGCTTTCTTT. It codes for CASSPPGGANTEAFF.

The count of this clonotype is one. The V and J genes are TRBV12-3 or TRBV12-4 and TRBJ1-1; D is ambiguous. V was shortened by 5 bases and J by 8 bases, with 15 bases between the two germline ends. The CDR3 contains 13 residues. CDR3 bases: TGTGCCAGCAGTCCACGGGCTAGGTCGGAAGCTTTCTTT. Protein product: CASSPRARSEAFF.

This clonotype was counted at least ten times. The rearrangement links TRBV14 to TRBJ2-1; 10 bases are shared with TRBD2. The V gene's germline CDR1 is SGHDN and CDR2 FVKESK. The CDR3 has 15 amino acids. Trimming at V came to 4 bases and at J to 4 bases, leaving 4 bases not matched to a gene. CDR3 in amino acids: CASSPLAGAYNEQFF. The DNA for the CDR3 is TGTGCCAGCAGCCCCCTAGCGGGAGCATACAATGAGCAGTTCTTC.

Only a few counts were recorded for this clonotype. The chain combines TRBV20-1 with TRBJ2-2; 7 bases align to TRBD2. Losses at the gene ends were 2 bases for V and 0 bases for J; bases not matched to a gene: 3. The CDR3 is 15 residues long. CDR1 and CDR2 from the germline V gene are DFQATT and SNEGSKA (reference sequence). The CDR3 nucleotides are TGCAGTGCTAGACCAGCGGGGACGAACACCGGGGAGCTGTTTTTT. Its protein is CSARPAGTNTGELFF.

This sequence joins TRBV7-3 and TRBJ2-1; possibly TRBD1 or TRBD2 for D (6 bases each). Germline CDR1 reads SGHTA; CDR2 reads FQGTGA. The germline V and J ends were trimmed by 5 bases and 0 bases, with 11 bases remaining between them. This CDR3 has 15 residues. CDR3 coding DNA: TGTGCCAGCAGCGGGGGGCCGATCTCCTACAATGAGCAGTTCTTC. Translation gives CASSGGPISYNEQFF.

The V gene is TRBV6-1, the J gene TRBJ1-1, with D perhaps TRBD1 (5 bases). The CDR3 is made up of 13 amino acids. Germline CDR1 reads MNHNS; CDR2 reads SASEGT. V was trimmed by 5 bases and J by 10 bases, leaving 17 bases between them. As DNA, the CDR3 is TGTGCCAGCAGTCTAGGGACTGGAGAGTCAGCTTTCTTT. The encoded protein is CASSLGTGESAFF.

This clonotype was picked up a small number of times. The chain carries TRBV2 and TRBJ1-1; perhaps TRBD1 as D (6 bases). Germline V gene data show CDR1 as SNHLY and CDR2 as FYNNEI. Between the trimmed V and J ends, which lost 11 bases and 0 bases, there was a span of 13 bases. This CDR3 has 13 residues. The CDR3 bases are TGTGCCGCAGGGGCGGAGGTGAACACTGAAGCTTTCTTT. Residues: CAAGAEVNTEAFF.

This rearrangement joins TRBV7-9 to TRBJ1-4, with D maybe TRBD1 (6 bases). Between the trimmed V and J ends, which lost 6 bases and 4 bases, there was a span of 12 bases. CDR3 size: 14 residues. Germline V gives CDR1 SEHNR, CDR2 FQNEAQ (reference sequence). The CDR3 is CASSPRGGNEKLFF. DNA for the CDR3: TGTGCCAGCAGTCCCAGGGGCGGTAATGAAAAACTGTTTTTT.

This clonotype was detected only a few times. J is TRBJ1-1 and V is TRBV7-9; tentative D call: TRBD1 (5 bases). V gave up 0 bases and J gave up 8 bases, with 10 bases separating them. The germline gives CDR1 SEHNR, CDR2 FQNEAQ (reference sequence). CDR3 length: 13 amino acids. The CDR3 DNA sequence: TGTGCCAGCAGCTTAGCGTTAGGGGCGGAAGCTTTCTTT. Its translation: CASSLALGAEAFF.

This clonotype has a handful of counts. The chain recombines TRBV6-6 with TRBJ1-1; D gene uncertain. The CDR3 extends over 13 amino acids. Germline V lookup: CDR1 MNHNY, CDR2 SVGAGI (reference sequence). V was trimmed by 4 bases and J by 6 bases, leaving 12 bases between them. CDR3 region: CASSFRAVSEAFF. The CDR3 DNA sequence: TGTGCCAGCAGTTTCAGAGCAGTCTCTGAAGCTTTCTTT.